This is a list of T cell receptor beta chains from one sample in a study of cytomegalovirus exposure and HLA in healthy donors. Generated by immunoSEQ multiplex PCR, the TCRdb table keeps only in-frame clones and is missing some. The table records over 65,000 clones, about four fifths of them present only once. The material sequenced was PBMCs. These receptors were obtained from a woman aged 25 to 39 in good health and CMV-seronegative. CDR3s include the opening cysteine and the closing phenylalanine or tryptophan. The D gene is left open where the match is weak.

J: TRBJ2-2
V: TRBV27
D: TRBD2
CDR3: CASSSSGAGELFF

J: TRBJ2-2
V: TRBV6-5
D: -
CDR3: CASSYSNTGWAGELFF

J: TRBJ1-2
V: TRBV5-1
D: -
CDR3: CASSLFIGSGGENYGYTF

J: TRBJ2-7
V: TRBV18
D: TRBD1
CDR3: CASSPGSDRDNAYEQYF

J: TRBJ2-7
V: TRBV13
D: -
CDR3: CASSSDRYEQYF

J: TRBJ1-5
V: TRBV11-2
D: TRBD1
CDR3: CASSAGTGTHQPQHF

J: TRBJ1-1
V: TRBV18
D: -
CDR3: CASSRSPMNTEAFF

J: TRBJ1-2
V: TRBV7-2
D: -
CDR3: CASSLETGRGYTF

J: TRBJ2-5
V: TRBV9
D: TRBD1
CDR3: CASSSAGTGTLETQYF

J: TRBJ1-1
V: TRBV2
D: -
CDR3: CASSDLGGAFF

J: TRBJ2-2
V: TRBV29-1
D: TRBD1
CDR3: CSVDRWTGARGTGELFF

J: TRBJ2-3
V: TRBV6-4
D: -
CDR3: CASRGGAEETDTQYF

J: TRBJ1-2
V: TRBV15
D: TRBD1
CDR3: CATSRGGDRVFYGYTF

J: TRBJ2-2
V: TRBV28
D: -
CDR3: CASSLGQSDTGELFF

J: TRBJ2-3
V: TRBV7-9
D: -
CDR3: CASSPGLPDTQYF

J: TRBJ2-5
V: TRBV6-5
D: -
CDR3: CASSPRGTSQETQYF

J: TRBJ1-1
V: TRBV5-6
D: TRBD1
CDR3: CASNGQGGLRWDTEAFF

J: TRBJ2-2
V: TRBV5-6
D: TRBD2
CDR3: CASSLGLAGVFTGELFF

J: TRBJ2-1
V: TRBV5-1
D: TRBD2
CDR3: CASSLELAGGVLFF

J: TRBJ2-2
V: TRBV18
D: -
CDR3: CASSEDGFSTGELFF

J: -
V: TRBV27
D: -
CDR3: CASSLNRAEQYF

J: TRBJ2-5
V: TRBV9
D: -
CDR3: CASSPGQHFQETQYF

J: TRBJ1-5
V: TRBV6-5
D: -
CDR3: CASSHRGQPQHF

J: TRBJ2-1
V: TRBV19
D: TRBD2
CDR3: CATSGLSNEQFF

J: TRBJ2-7
V: TRBV27
D: TRBD2
CDR3: CASSLTPPGLAGGPTYEQYF

J: TRBJ2-7
V: TRBV30
D: TRBD1
CDR3: CAWSSGQGSYEQYF

J: TRBJ2-2
V: TRBV7-8
D: TRBD2
CDR3: CASGGGGTGELFF

J: TRBJ2-3
V: TRBV19
D: -
CDR3: CASSSWGPTDTQYF

J: TRBJ1-6
V: TRBV18
D: -
CDR3: CASSTGPISSYNSPLHF

J: TRBJ1-5
V: TRBV5-1
D: TRBD1
CDR3: CASSPNGQGINQPQHF

J: TRBJ1-1
V: TRBV5-6
D: -
CDR3: CASSLVANTEAFF

J: TRBJ2-1
V: TRBV5-1
D: TRBD2
CDR3: CASSLRTSGGTSYNEQFF

J: TRBJ2-5
V: TRBV2
D: -
CDR3: CASIREVVETQYF

J: TRBJ2-1
V: TRBV9
D: -
CDR3: CASSDGGLYNEQFF

J: TRBJ1-2
V: TRBV6-1
D: TRBD1
CDR3: CASRDRGPYGYTF

J: TRBJ1-6
V: TRBV6-5
D: TRBD1
CDR3: CATSTGSNYNSPLHF

J: TRBJ1-1
V: TRBV19
D: -
CDR3: CASSTGTEAFF

J: TRBJ2-2
V: TRBV10-3
D: TRBD1
CDR3: CAISERQGSRTGELFF

J: -
V: TRBV2
D: TRBD1
CDR3: CASSVGQATYEQYF

J: TRBJ2-7
V: TRBV4-1
D: -
CDR3: CASSLTRSYEQYF

J: TRBJ2-3
V: TRBV2
D: TRBD1
CDR3: CASTFGQGTDTQYF

J: TRBJ2-5
V: TRBV2
D: TRBD2
CDR3: CASSVGGGLQETQYF

J: TRBJ2-3
V: TRBV7-6
D: TRBD1
CDR3: CASSIAGTGAGDTQYF